What follows describes a single T cell receptor (beta chain). This entry belongs to a study of Ad26.COV2.S vaccination and SARS-CoV-2 variants. Study background: Donor joined the COV1001 Ad26.COV2.S trial arm.

TCRdb's copy holds only in-frame clones and misses some; the assay was immunoSEQ multiplex PCR. The data show approximately 400,000 clones, with roughly four fifths seen just once and around 7.4% held by the top ten. Treatment here: some 19 received Ad26.COV2.S at low or high dose, single or two shots; about 5 received placebo; per-sample allocation not given. Specimens were obtained on day 63 following the first vaccine or placebo injection. Germline assignment: CDR1 LNHNV and CDR2 YYDKDF (reference sequence). This CDR3 is built from 15 residues. The V gene end was trimmed by 3 bases and the J gene end by 1 base; junction bases not matched to a gene: 1.

The specimen comprised peripheral blood, sampled in a trial of Ad26.COV2.S vaccine versus placebo. The TCR comes from a person aged 18 to 65 who received the Ad26.COV2.S COVID-19 vaccine or a placebo. The chain employs TRBV15 and TRBJ2-2; 8 positions agree with TRBD1. The CDR3 coding sequence is TGTGCCACCAGCAGGACAGGGGTGAACACCGGGGAGCTGTTTTTT. This sequence encodes CATSRTGVNTGELFF.